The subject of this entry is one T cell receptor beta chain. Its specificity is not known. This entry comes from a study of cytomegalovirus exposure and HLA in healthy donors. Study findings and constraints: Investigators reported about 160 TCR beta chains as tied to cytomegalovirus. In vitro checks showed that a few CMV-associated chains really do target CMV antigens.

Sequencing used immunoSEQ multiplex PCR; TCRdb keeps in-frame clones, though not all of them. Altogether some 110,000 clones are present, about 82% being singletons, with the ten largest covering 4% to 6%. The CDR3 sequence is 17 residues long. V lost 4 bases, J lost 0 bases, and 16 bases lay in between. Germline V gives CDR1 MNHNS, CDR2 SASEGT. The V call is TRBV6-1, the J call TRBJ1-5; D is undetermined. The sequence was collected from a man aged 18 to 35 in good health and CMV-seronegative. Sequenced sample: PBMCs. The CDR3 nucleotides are TGTGCCAGCAGTGGAGGTTCCCAGAGGGATAGCAATCAGCCCCAGCATTTT. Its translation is CASSGGSQRDSNQPQHF.